This TCR beta chain appears in the sequencing data of a study of cytomegalovirus exposure and HLA in healthy donors. Whole-study results and caveats: Follow-up analysis seemed to connect common viral pathogens with several of the most significant clusters identified. A later analysis showed HLA-associated TCR beta chains outstripping equally common others in clonal expansion.

At the time of sampling, donors were nominally healthy, though unrecorded immune exposures were likely. The V and J ends lost 5 bases and 5 bases respectively, with 7 bases between them. The CDR3 has 13 amino acids. CDR1 and CDR2 (germline): SGHVS, FNYEAQ. Regarding this clone: Its antigen is unknown.

PCR employed 60 Vbeta and 13 Jbeta primers. The assay was immunoSEQ multiplex PCR, and TCRdb's table has in-frame clones only and misses some. This sample has around 160,000 clones, with 75% to 90% found just once. The chain uses TRBV7-6 and TRBJ1-6, with no clear D. The TCR was taken from a young man in good health and CMV-seropositive. The sequenced material came from PBMCs. In DNA, the CDR3 is TGTGCCAGCAGCCCCGTTAATAATTCACCCCTCCACTTT. Its translation is CASSPVNNSPLHF.